This T cell receptor beta chain was sequenced for a study of post-analysis software for immune sequencing data. Study-wide findings and caveats: Compared with controls, patients had more of about 5 TRBV segments, including TRBV5-6, TRBV5-1 and TRBV20-1. Multiple sclerosis patients had significantly lower normalized Chao1 diversity than controls. Those samples that were prepared in the same batch co-clustered strongly by F measure.

Sequencing libraries made from TCR beta cDNA carried unique molecular identifiers. Input amounts of 1 to 10 million T cells were used. These gave approximately 500,000 cDNA molecules, so each molecule approximated one T cell. MiXCR, run by TCRdb on the PCR reads, gives a single entry per CDR3 protein. Of 650,000 to 850,000 distinct CDR3 sequences in the sample, around 50% were seen once. Concerning this clonotype: Its antigen remains unidentified.

Germline CDR1 LGHNA, CDR2 YNFKEQ. V was shortened by 2 bases and J by 6 bases, with 11 bases between the two germline ends. The CDR3 length is 13 residues. This clonotype was obtained from a girl aged 5-17 years with multiple sclerosis. This chain joins TRBV4-2 and TRBJ2-7; D possibly uses TRBD1 or TRBD2 (5 bases each). The sequenced sample consisted of blood. The CDR3 DNA is TGTGCCAGCAGCCAACCTCAGGGACGCGAGCAGTACTTC. Its protein is CASSQPQGREQYF.